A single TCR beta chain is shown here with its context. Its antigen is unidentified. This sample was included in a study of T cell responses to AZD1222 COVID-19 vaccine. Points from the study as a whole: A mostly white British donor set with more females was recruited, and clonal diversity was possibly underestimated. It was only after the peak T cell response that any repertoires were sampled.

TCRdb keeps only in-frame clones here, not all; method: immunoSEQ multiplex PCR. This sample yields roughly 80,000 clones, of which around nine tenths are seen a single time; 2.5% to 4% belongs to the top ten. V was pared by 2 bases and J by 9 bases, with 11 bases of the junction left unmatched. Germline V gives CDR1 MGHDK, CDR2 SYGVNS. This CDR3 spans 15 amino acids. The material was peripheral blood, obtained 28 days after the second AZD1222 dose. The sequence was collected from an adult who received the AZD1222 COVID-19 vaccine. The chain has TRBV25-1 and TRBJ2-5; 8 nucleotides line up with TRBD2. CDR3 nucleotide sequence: TGTGCCAGCAGTGAAACCAGCGGGGGCGTTTGGGCCCAGTACTTC. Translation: CASSETSGGVWAQYF.